This T cell receptor beta chain was observed in a study of blood T cell repertoires in COVID-19. Study-wide background: T cells, B-cell-depleted T cells, or PBMCs provided the cDNA or gDNA that served as material.

In the study's own analysis: It was from reference gene primer amplification that nucleated cell counts were estimated. Clones were read by immunoSEQ multiplex PCR, and TCRdb kept only the in-frame ones, dropping some. The V and J calls and clone size were taken over from that table, and D and trimming were inferred from the DNA. The sample has some 400,000 clones, roughly 91% seen once. Participant age was roughly 18 to 90 years, and participants resided in 25 or so US areas. Resolution of symptoms, clearance, or two negative PCRs was present in recovered Cohort 3 donors. Sequenced material: PBMCs or T cells enriched from blood (not recorded which). This TCR was recovered from a woman aged 25 to 39 who had recovered from COVID-19.

The CDR3 protein is CASSLSGTQQETQYF. CDR3 DNA: TGTGCCAGCAGCTTGTCGGGAACCCAGCAAGAGACCCAGTACTTC. The chain joins TRBV11-2 to TRBJ2-5, with D tentatively TRBD2 (5 bases). Germline CDR1 reads SGHAT; CDR2 reads FQNNGV. CDR3 length equals 15 residues. The ends were cut back, 3 bases at V and 2 bases at J, with 13 bases in the middle.